Described below is a single T cell receptor beta chain sequence and its context. The data were taken from a study of blood T cell repertoires in COVID-19. On the study more broadly: Sources were T cells, B-cell-depleted T cells, or PBMCs; the material itself was cDNA or gDNA.

Germline CDR1 PRHDT, CDR2 FYEKMQ (reference sequence). The V end lost 2 bases, the J end lost 0 bases, and 8 bases lay between the germline ends. The CDR3 length is 14 residues. The method was immunoSEQ multiplex PCR; TCRdb's version includes in-frame clones alone and lacks a portion of them. The repertoire holds about 230,000 clones, just over 85% seen once, with approximately 10% in the top ten. The chain recombines TRBV13 with TRBJ2-7; D is ambiguous. Sequencing used peripheral blood. The sequence came from a man over 45 with COVID-19, enrolled during active disease. The chain's CDR3 is CASSLLVVSYEQYF. The CDR3 nucleotides are TGTGCCAGCAGCTTACTGGTAGTCTCCTACGAGCAGTACTTC.